These T cell receptor beta chains were read from a single sample in a study of CD8 T cells in Susac syndrome. TCRdb redid the calling of the immunoSEQ multiplex PCR reads with MiXCR, one entry per CDR3 protein. The data show about 120,000 distinct CDR3 sequences, 90% to 95% seen once. The specimen was CD4+ T cells from PBMCs. The receptor set was obtained from a human donor with multiple sclerosis. The CDR3 runs from the conserved cysteine through the conserved F or W. A D gene is named only where the DNA matches it firmly. For some rows the clone size is stated as once, few or many, or as a class when expanded; others skip it.

cdr3_aa cdr3_nt clone_size j_call v_call d_call
CSARGQLGQDYEQYF TGCAGTGCTAGAGGTCAACTGGGACAGGACTACGAGCAGTACTTC NA TRBJ2-7 TRBV20-1 TRBD1
CASNTGPGRNTEAFF TGTGCCAGTAACACAGGGCCGGGGAGGAACACTGAAGCTTTCTTT NA TRBJ1-1 TRBV19 NA
CASRVIFDPGTEAFF TGTGCCAGCAGAGTCATTTTTGACCCCGGGACTGAAGCTTTCTTT NA TRBJ1-1 TRBV2 NA
CATSDPGPQVNQPQHF TGTGCCACCAGTGACCCTGGGCCCCAGGTCAATCAGCCCCAGCATTTT NA TRBJ1-5 TRBV24-1 NA
CSVEDKVAGAFF TGCAGCGTTGAAGATAAAGTCGCTGGCGCTTTCTTT few TRBJ1-1 TRBV29-1 NA
CASSTRTGRTEAFF TGTGCCAGCAGCACACGGACAGGGAGGACTGAAGCTTTCTTT NA TRBJ1-1 TRBV3-1 TRBD1
CSARPTGDGSPLHF TGCAGTGCTAGACCGACAGGGGATGGATCACCCCTCCACTTT NA TRBJ1-6 TRBV20-1 TRBD1
CASKNTGELFF TGTGCCAGCAAAAACACCGGGGAGCTGTTTTTT NA TRBJ2-2 TRBV6-5 NA
CSVGRTTSGGELFF TGCAGCGTTGGCCGAACAACTAGCGGCGGGGAGCTGTTTTTT NA TRBJ2-2 TRBV29-1 TRBD2
CASSFGTGLGDTEAFF TGTGCCAGCAGCTTCGGGACAGGGCTCGGGGACACTGAAGCTTTCTTT NA TRBJ1-1 TRBV7-6 TRBD1
CSARDVQGADEQYF TGCAGTGCTAGAGATGTACAGGGGGCCGACGAGCAGTACTTC NA TRBJ2-7 TRBV20-1 TRBD1
CASSRVRDGYTF TGTGCCAGCAGTAGGGTCAGGGACGGCTACACCTTC once TRBJ1-2 TRBV7-9 NA
CASSYNSGNPYEQYF TGTGCCAGCAGCTACAATAGCGGGAACCCCTACGAGCAGTACTTC NA TRBJ2-7 TRBV25-1 TRBD2
CASSPTSGVRHF TGTGCCAGCTCACCGACGAGCGGGGTCCGGCATTTT NA TRBJ1-5 TRBV18 NA
CASSRGGSTEAFF TGCGCCAGCAGCCGAGGGGGTAGCACTGAAGCTTTCTTT NA TRBJ1-1 TRBV4-1 NA
CASSLKGGGQITDTQYF TGCGCCAGCAGCTTGAAGGGTGGGGGACAGATCACAGATACGCAGTATTTT once TRBJ2-3 TRBV5-1 TRBD1
CSAGGSNQPQHF TGCAGTGCCGGAGGCAGCAATCAGCCCCAGCATTTT NA TRBJ1-5 TRBV20-1 NA
CATSASGGREQFF TGTGCCACCAGTGCCTCTGGCGGGCGAGAGCAGTTCTTC NA TRBJ2-1 TRBV24-1 NA
CASSLAVGETQYF TGCGCCAGCAGCTTGGCTGTGGGGGAGACCCAGTACTTC NA TRBJ2-5 TRBV5-1 NA
CASSLLSGGPDEQYF TGTGCCAGCAGCCTCCTGAGCGGGGGGCCCGACGAGCAGTACTTC NA TRBJ2-7 TRBV9 TRBD2
CASSPPWGLNTEAFF TGTGCCAGCTCACCACCGTGGGGCTTGAACACTGAAGCTTTCTTT NA TRBJ1-1 TRBV18 NA
CASSLGQSTDTQYF TGCGCCAGCAGCCTGGGACAGAGCACAGATACGCAGTATTTT NA TRBJ2-3 TRBV5-1 TRBD1
CASSYPGPSGNTIYF TGTGCCAGCAGTTATCCCGGGCCCTCTGGAAACACCATATATTTT NA TRBJ1-3 TRBV6-5 NA
CASSLQRIKYNEQFF TGTGCCAGCAGCTTACAACGGATCAAATACAATGAGCAGTTCTTC NA TRBJ2-1 TRBV11-2 NA
CASSESGSSSYEQYF TGTGCCAGCAGCGAGTCAGGCTCCAGCTCCTACGAGCAGTACTTC NA TRBJ2-7 TRBV9 NA
CASSLEWGLPYEQYF TGTGCCAGCAGTTTAGAGTGGGGACTACCTTACGAGCAGTACTTC NA TRBJ2-7 TRBV27 TRBD2
CASSDPGGVGYTF TGTGCCAGCAGCGATCCCGGCGGGGTTGGCTACACCTTC NA TRBJ1-2 TRBV7-9 NA
CASSLTVMNTEAFF TGCGCCAGCAGCTTAACGGTGATGAACACTGAAGCTTTCTTT NA TRBJ1-1 TRBV5-1 NA
CASSLRPHGEAGGWEQYF TGTGCCAGCAGTTTAAGGCCCCACGGGGAAGCGGGAGGCTGGGAGCAGTACTTC once TRBJ2-7 TRBV27 TRBD2
CASSLVSGNNEQFF TGTGCCAGCAGCTTGGTGTCGGGTAACAATGAGCAGTTCTTC NA TRBJ2-1 TRBV5-6 NA
CASSESLTGNTEAFF TGTGCCAGCAGTGAAAGTCTCACAGGGAACACTGAAGCTTTCTTT NA TRBJ1-1 TRBV6-1 NA
CATSREGGGNYGYTF TGTGCCACCAGCAGAGAGGGAGGGGGGAACTATGGCTACACCTTC NA TRBJ1-2 TRBV15 NA
CASSYSIRGRGTEAFF TGTGCCAGCAGTTACTCGATCCGGGGTCGCGGCACTGAAGCTTTCTTT NA TRBJ1-1 TRBV6-2/TRBV6-3 NA
CSARERKPTGELFF TGCAGTGCTAGAGAAAGGAAACCCACCGGGGAGCTGTTTTTT NA TRBJ2-2 TRBV20-1 NA
CASSSGPSSGGLLSTDTQYF TGCGCCAGCAGCTCGGGACCCTCTTCAGGGGGACTACTCAGCACAGATACGCAGTATTTT NA TRBJ2-3 TRBV5-1 NA
CASSHTGLNQPQHF TGTGCCAGCAGCCACACAGGCCTCAATCAGCCCCAGCATTTT NA TRBJ1-5 TRBV7-9 NA
CASSQPSGRRGYTF TGTGCCAGCAGTCAACCGTCGGGGAGGAGGGGCTACACCTTC NA TRBJ1-2 TRBV3-1 NA
CASSLAGGEGYTF TGTGCCAGCAGCTTGGCAGGGGGCGAGGGCTACACCTTC NA TRBJ1-2 TRBV7-9 TRBD1
CASSSLAGGYEQYF TGTGCCAGCAGCTCTTTAGCGGGGGGCTACGAGCAGTACTTC NA TRBJ2-7 TRBV7-2 TRBD2
CASSPQGGRPLNTEAFF TGTGCCAGCAGTCCACAAGGGGGAAGGCCCTTGAACACTGAAGCTTTCTTT NA TRBJ1-1 TRBV7-9 NA
CASSFPGTGREQYF TGTGCCAGCAGCTTTCCCGGGACAGGGCGGGAGCAGTACTTC once TRBJ2-7 TRBV11-1 TRBD1
CASSFRRGQGASQQFF TGTGCCAGCAGCTTTAGGCGAGGGCAGGGGGCGAGTCAGCAGTTCTTC NA TRBJ2-1 TRBV7-2 TRBD1
CASSEGRTDNEKLFF TGTGCCAGCAGCGAAGGGAGGACAGATAATGAAAAACTGTTTTTT NA TRBJ1-4 TRBV25-1 NA
CASSLEGANVLTF TGTGCCAGCAGCTTGGAGGGGGCCAACGTCCTGACTTTC NA TRBJ2-6 TRBV7-9 NA
CASSSLYEQYF TGTGCCAGCAGCTCCCTCTACGAGCAGTACTTC few TRBJ2-7 TRBV5-6 NA
CASSLGGGNIQYF TGTGCCAGCAGCTTAGGGGGAGGGAACATTCAGTACTTC NA TRBJ2-4 TRBV7-6 TRBD2
CASSLGQGGYNEQFF TGCGCCAGCAGTTTAGGACAGGGGGGCTACAATGAGCAGTTCTTC NA TRBJ2-1 TRBV5-1 TRBD1
CASSSPGGPYEQYF TGTGCCAGCAGCTCGCCCGGGGGGCCCTACGAGCAGTACTTC NA TRBJ2-7 TRBV5-6 NA
CSALAANEKLFF TGCAGTGCTCTGGCAGCTAATGAAAAACTGTTTTTT NA TRBJ1-4 TRBV20-1 NA